These 31 T cell receptor beta chains came from one sample sequenced in a study of blood T cell repertoires in COVID-19. Clones were read by immunoSEQ multiplex PCR, and TCRdb kept only the in-frame ones, dropping some. The table lists 200,000 to 300,000 clones, around 90% of them singletons. The source material was peripheral blood. These receptor sequences come from a young man with active or convalescent COVID-19.

Points on this clone: The junction departs from the called germline gene at one end, perhaps through a read error. This rearrangement joins TRBV27 to TRBJ1-1; perhaps TRBD1 as D (6 bases). CDR1 is MNHEY and CDR2 is SMNVEV in the germline V gene (reference sequence). The CDR3 covers 12 residues. CDR3 amino acids: CASSSKRQALLF. Here the CDR3 DNA reads TGTGCCAGCAGTTCCAAAAGACAGGCCCTTCTCTTT.

This clone appeared once. The CDR3 spells CAWSAPINQPQHF. CDR3 DNA sequence: TGTGCCTGGAGTGCCCCTATTAATCAGCCCCAGCATTTT. The chain links TRBV30 to TRBJ1-5; D is undetermined. CDR1 is GTSNPN, CDR2 SVGIG, per germline (reference sequence). This CDR3 is built from 13 residues. V shed 1 base and J shed 4 bases, with 8 bases lying between them.

The chain carries TRBV27 and TRBJ2-5, with D perhaps matching TRBD2 (5 bases). Trimming left V 0 bases short and J 9 bases short, with 20 bases between. Per germline, CDR1 MNHEY and CDR2 SMNVEV (reference sequence). The CDR3 runs to 16 residues. The CDR3 region is CASSLSTLGTAGAQYF. The CDR3 coding sequence is TGTGCCAGCAGTTTATCGACTCTTGGAACAGCCGGGGCCCAGTACTTC.

CDR3: CASSLRERHYEQYF. DNA for the CDR3: TGTGCCAGCAGTCTACGGGAGCGCCACTACGAGCAGTACTTC. This sequence joins TRBV3-1 (or the pseudogene TRBV3-2) and TRBJ2-7; a possible D gene is TRBD2 (6 bases). CDR3 length equals 14 residues. From germline, CDR1 is LGHDT and CDR2 YNNKEL (reference sequence). Trimming took off 6 bases at V and 3 bases at J, with 15 bases between the two ends.

J is TRBJ1-1 and V is TRBV10-3, with TRBD1 as a possible D gene (5 bases). This CDR3 has 14 residues. Germline loops: CDR1 ENHRY, CDR2 SYGVKD. The germline V and J ends were trimmed by 10 bases and 0 bases, with 15 bases remaining between them. DNA of the CDR3: TGTGCCACTCAATCGACAGTTATGAACACTGAAGCTTTCTTT. Residues: CATQSTVMNTEAFF.

The genes are TRBV4-2 and TRBJ2-1; 11 nucleotides align to TRBD2. V lost 1 base, J lost 15 bases, and 17 bases stayed unmatched. This CDR3 is 17 amino acids long. Germline loops: CDR1 LGHNA, CDR2 YNFKEQ. The CDR3 region is CASSQVGTSGGSFRPFF. CDR3 coding DNA: TGTGCCAGCAGCCAAGTTGGAACTAGCGGGGGATCATTCCGCCCGTTCTTC.

Only one count was recorded for this clone. The rearrangement uses TRBV27 and TRBJ2-2, with 7 bases fitting TRBD1. This CDR3 is built from 17 residues. Trimming took 2 bases from V and 5 from J; bases not matched to a gene: 11. Germline V gene lookup returns CDR1 MNHEY and CDR2 SMNVEV (reference sequence). The CDR3, as DNA: TGTGCCAGCAGTTTAATCCGTGGGACAGTTCCGACCGGGGAGCTGTTTTTT. Protein sequence: CASSLIRGTVPTGELFF.

The chain links TRBV7-6 to TRBJ2-7, with D perhaps TRBD2 (6 bases). Between the trimmed V and J ends, which lost 1 base and 3 bases, there was a span of 16 bases. The CDR3 length is 16 residues. The germline V gene encodes CDR1 SGHVS and CDR2 FNYEAQ. CDR3 in DNA: TGTGCCAGCAGCTTAGATCTGGGACGGGAGAACTACGAGCAGTACTTC. This gives the protein CASSLDLGRENYEQYF.

V and J are TRBV12-3 or TRBV12-4 and TRBJ1-3; no clear D. Trimming took 6 bases from V and 4 from J, leaving 7 bases between them. This CDR3 contains 12 residues. The CDR3 nucleotides read TGTGCCAGCAGCATCTACGGAAACACCATATATTTT. Translation: CASSIYGNTIYF.

The J gene is TRBJ2-3, the V gene TRBV7-2, with 9 nucleotides matching TRBD2. Germline V lookup: CDR1 SGHTA, CDR2 FQGNSA. The CDR3 spans 18 residues. V shed 4 bases and J 2 bases; nucleotides not matched to a gene: 13. This CDR3 is CASSSNPLAGGLTDTQYF. The CDR3 DNA sequence: TGTGCCAGCAGCTCGAATCCTCTCGCGGGGGGGCTCACAGATACGCAGTATTTT.

The chain uses TRBV20-1 and TRBJ2-7; 8 bases line up with TRBD2. Germline values: CDR1 DFQATT, CDR2 SNEGSKA (reference sequence). The V and J ends lost 4 bases and 7 bases, in that order; junction bases with no gene match: 3. The CDR3 spans 11 residues. Here the CDR3 reads CSATAGGEQYF. CDR3 nucleotides: TGCAGTGCTACGGCGGGGGGAGAGCAGTACTTC.

The rearrangement joins TRBV19 to TRBJ1-1; possibly TRBD1 for D (5 bases). Germline V CDR1 and CDR2: LNHDA, SQIVND (reference sequence). This CDR3 is built from 12 residues. V was pared by 1 base and J by 8 bases, with 8 bases between. CDR3 sequence reads: CASSIGEGEAFF. The DNA for the CDR3 is TGTGCCAGTAGTATAGGGGAGGGGGAAGCTTTCTTT.

This chain connects TRBV5-4 to TRBJ1-3; D unclear. V shed 4 bases and J shed 0 bases, with 8 bases lying between them. The CDR3 consists of 14 residues. CDR1 is SGHNT and CDR2 is YYREEE in the germline V gene (reference sequence). CDR3 bases: TGTGCCAGCAGCCTGGCGTCCTCTGGAAACACCATATATTTT. Amino acid sequence: CASSLASSGNTIYF.

J is TRBJ2-5 and V is TRBV7-9, with D hard to call. The CDR3 sequence is 13 residues long. V was pared by 3 bases and J by 5 bases, with 10 bases between. The germline gives CDR1 SEHNR, CDR2 FQNEAQ (reference sequence). The CDR3 loop reads CASSFLVYETQYF. CDR3 bases: TGTGCCAGCAGCTTTTTAGTTTATGAGACCCAGTACTTC.

The chain is built from TRBV19 and TRBJ2-7; a possible D gene is TRBD1 (5 bases). Trimming stripped 5 bases from V and 2 bases from J, with 16 bases between. CDR1 is LNHDA, CDR2 SQIVND, per germline (reference sequence). The CDR3 covers 15 residues. DNA for the CDR3: TGTGCCAGTAGTCCGAGTGGGGCGGCAACCTACGAGCAGTACTTC. Translating it yields CASSPSGAATYEQYF. Full variable domain (missing parts from reference TRBV19 and TRBJ2-7): DGGITQSPKYLFRKEGQNVTLSCEQNLNHDAMYWYRQDPGQGLRLIYYSQIVNDFQKGDIAEGYSVSREKKESFPLTVTSAQKNPTAFYLCASSPSGAATYEQYFGPGTRLTVT.

V and J are TRBV6-5 and TRBJ1-5, with 7 bases matching TRBD1. V lost 5 bases and J lost 8; bases outside the gene matches: 6. The CDR3 totals 13 residues. Germline CDR1 MNHEY, CDR2 SVGAGI. The CDR3 sequence: CASSNQGVEPQHF. As DNA, the CDR3 is TGTGCCAGCAGTAATCAGGGGGTTGAGCCCCAGCATTTT.

The CDR3: CASSDPGLVDFGEQFF. For the CDR3, the DNA is TGTGCCAGCAGTGACCCGGGACTAGTGGATTTTGGTGAGCAGTTCTTC. V usage is TRBV6-1 and J usage is TRBJ2-1; TRBD2 matches 8 bases. Trimming at V came to 3 bases and at J to 9 bases, leaving 13 bases not matched to a gene. CDR1 MNHNS and CDR2 SASEGT come from the germline V gene. This CDR3 spans 16 amino acids.

The chain employs TRBV9 and TRBJ2-1; 8 nucleotides line up with TRBD2. Trimming removed 0 bases from V and 3 bases from J; junction bases left unmatched: 5. Germline CDR1 and CDR2: SGDLS and YYNGEE. The CDR3 runs to 16 residues. This CDR3 reads CASSVDERGFYNEQFF. The CDR3 coding sequence is TGTGCCAGCAGCGTAGATGAGCGGGGGTTCTACAATGAGCAGTTCTTC.

This rearrangement joins TRBV20-1 to TRBJ1-6; D is perhaps TRBD1 (5 bases). The CDR3 totals 16 residues. V lost 3 bases, J lost 7 bases, and 19 bases lay in between. Germline CDR1 reads DFQATT; CDR2 reads SNEGSKA (reference sequence). In nucleotides, the CDR3 is TGCAGTGCTAGTGTATTCCGGGACGGAGGGAATTCACCCCTCCACTTT. Translating gives CSASVFRDGGNSPLHF.

Within the sample, this clone is medium-sized. The V and J genes are TRBV5-1 and TRBJ2-1, with D maybe TRBD1 (6 bases). From germline, CDR1 is SGHRS and CDR2 YFSETQ. Trimming cost V 0 bases and J 0 bases, with 16 bases left between them. This CDR3 spans 18 amino acids. CDR3 sequence (DNA): TGCGCCAGCAGCTTGGAGGGGGTTGGCTTGAGCTCCTACAATGAGCAGTTCTTC. Its protein is CASSLEGVGLSSYNEQFF.

This chain uses TRBV28 with TRBJ1-5, with a weak D call TRBD1 (5 bases). This CDR3 is 16 amino acids long. V was trimmed by 6 bases and J by 8 bases, leaving 23 bases between them. CDR1 MDHEN and CDR2 SYDVKM come from the germline V gene. The CDR3 DNA reads as TGTGCCAGCAGCCTCCGGGGACCGGGGGAAAGGGAGCCCCAGCATTTT. Translated, it gives CASSLRGPGEREPQHF.

This chain uses TRBV5-1 with TRBJ2-5, with 7 bases aligning to TRBD2. CDR3 length: 19 residues. Germline CDR1 and CDR2: SGHRS and YFSETQ. V gave up 3 bases and J gave up 0 bases; unmatched junction bases: 17. In DNA form, the CDR3 reads TGCGCCAGCAGCTCGCCCCGCGGGGGAACAACGACCAACCAAGAGACCCAGTACTTC. Its protein is CASSSPRGGTTTNQETQYF.

The chain employs TRBV30 and TRBJ2-7; D perhaps matches TRBD1 (5 bases). V was clipped by 0 bases and J by 5 bases, with 8 bases between them. CDR1 is GTSNPN and CDR2 is SVGIG in the germline V gene (reference sequence). CDR3 length: 12 amino acids. CDR3 sequence reads: CAWSVTRDEQYF. For the CDR3, the DNA is TGTGCCTGGAGTGTAACCAGGGACGAGCAGTACTTC.

CDR3 nucleotides: TGTGCCAGCAGTTTCCCGGGACAGGGGGCTTCCGGGGAGCTGTTTTTT. Protein: CASSFPGQGASGELFF. This chain uses TRBV6-2 or TRBV6-3 with TRBJ2-2; 12 bases match TRBD1. The CDR3 runs 16 residues. Germline V gives CDR1 MNHEY, CDR2 SVGEGT. The ends lost 4 bases at V and 6 bases at J; junction bases unmatched: 6.

The gene calls are TRBV9 and TRBJ2-3, with D possibly TRBD1 on 5 matching bases. CDR1 and CDR2 from the germline V gene are SGDLS and YYNGEE. The CDR3 length is 14 residues. Trimming cost V 3 bases and J 5 bases, with 13 bases left between them. CDR3 sequence (DNA): TGTGCCAGCAGCGCCCAGGGAAATGGAGATACGCAGTATTTT. It is translated as CASSAQGNGDTQYF.

The chain couples TRBV25-1 to TRBJ1-6; D remains unclear. CDR1 and CDR2 from the germline V gene are MGHDK and SYGVNS. The V end was cut by 0 bases, the J end by 3 bases, with 6 bases between. There are 15 residues in the CDR3. The CDR3 sequence: CASSEYSDYNSPLHF. In nucleotides, the CDR3 is TGTGCCAGCAGTGAATATTCAGACTATAATTCACCCCTCCACTTT. Using reference TRBV25-1 and TRBJ1-6 for the parts outside the CDR3, the full variable domain is EADIYQTPRYLVIGTGKKITLECSQTMGHDKMYWYQQDPGMELHLIHYSYGVNSTEKGDLSSESTVSRIRTEHFPLTLESARPSHTSQYLCASSEYSDYNSPLHFGNGTRLTVT.

Only one count was recorded for this clone. The chain employs TRBV7-6 and TRBJ2-1, with a tentative D call TRBD2 (6 bases). Trimming removed 5 bases from V and 3 bases from J, with 23 bases in between. The CDR3 is 18 residues long. In germline, CDR1 is SGHVS, CDR2 FNYEAQ. CDR3 sequence reads: CASSIPPGERAYYNEQFF. CDR3 DNA: TGTGCCAGCAGCATCCCCCCTGGGGAGCGGGCCTACTACAATGAGCAGTTCTTC.

The rearrangement uses TRBV5-4 and TRBJ2-5, with D hard to call. This CDR3 has 15 residues. V was cut by 0 bases and J by 5 bases, with 14 bases left in between. The V gene's germline CDR1 is SGHNT and CDR2 YYREEE (reference sequence). Here the CDR3 DNA reads TGTGCCAGCAGCTTGGAATCATTGGCAACGGAGACCCAGTACTTC. Encoded protein: CASSLESLATETQYF.

This clone was recorded a few times. CDR3 amino acids: CASSLITGNHQPQHF. CDR3 DNA: TGTGCCAGCAGCCTCATTACAGGGAACCATCAGCCCCAGCATTTT. This chain uses TRBV21-1 with TRBJ1-5; the table assigns TRBD1, which was not confirmed against the DNA. TRBV21-1 is classified as a pseudogene. There are 15 residues in the CDR3.

This clone was picked up one time. The rearrangement joins TRBV27 to TRBJ2-1; a possible D gene is TRBD2 (5 bases). Deletions cut 4 bases from V and 2 bases from J, with 12 bases between. Germline assignment: CDR1 MNHEY and CDR2 SMNVEV (reference sequence). The CDR3 covers 15 residues. The CDR3 loop reads CASSWESGAYNEQFF. The CDR3 bases are TGTGCCAGCAGTTGGGAGAGTGGAGCCTACAATGAGCAGTTCTTC.

V is TRBV7-3 and J is TRBJ2-5; TRBD1 agrees at 8 bases. Germline CDR1 reads SGHTA; CDR2 reads FQGTGA. V was pared by 10 bases and J by 5 bases, with 9 bases of the junction left unmatched. The length of the CDR3 is 13 residues. The CDR3, as DNA: TGTGCCACATCTAGGACAGGGCGGGAGACCCAGTACTTC. It is translated as CATSRTGRETQYF.